Listed below are T cell receptor beta chains from one sample, sequenced in a study of T cell repertoires in cytomegalovirus infection. TCRdb reprocessed the reads with MiXCR, giving one entry per CDR3 protein. This table has around 120,000 distinct CDR3 sequences, roughly 39% appearing once. Their target antigens are unknown. The sequences come from CD8+ T cells from cultured PBMCs, collected from culture after CMV antigen stimulation. These receptors were taken from a human donor in good health (CMV status not recorded). Some clones in this sample may be carry-over from other donors' samples. Both conserved end residues are part of each CDR3. A D gene is named only where the DNA matches it firmly. The listing skips clone size in some rows; elsewhere it reads once, few, many or a size class.

clone size	V gene	J gene	D gene	CDR3 DNA	CDR3 protein
-	TRBV2	TRBJ2-7	-	TGTGCCAGCAGGGACGGTCCCTCCTACGAGCAGTACTTC	CASRDGPSYEQYF
-	TRBV7-6	TRBJ2-7	-	TGTGCCAGCAGCCCCGGACCCTCCTACGAGCAGTACTTC	CASSPGPSYEQYF
-	TRBV28	TRBJ2-1	-	TGTGCCAGCAGTGGGAGGAGGACGGAGCAGTTCTTC	CASSGRRTEQFF
many	TRBV12-3/TRBV12-4	TRBJ2-5	TRBD1	TGTGCCAGCACCCTGACAGGGACCCAGACCCAGTACTTC	CASTLTGTQTQYF
few	TRBV6-1	TRBJ2-3	-	TGTGCCAGCAGTTACCCGGGGGAGTCAGATACGCAGTATTTT	CASSYPGESDTQYF
-	TRBV4-1	TRBJ2-3	-	TGCGCCAGCAGCCAAACCGTATCAGATACGCAGTATTTT	CASSQTVSDTQYF
-	TRBV19	TRBJ2-1	TRBD2	TGTGCCAGTAGTACGGGGGGGAGCTCCTACAATGAGCAGTTCTTC	CASSTGGSSYNEQFF
-	TRBV7-2	TRBJ2-2	-	TGTGCCAGCAGCTTTGTTCTGGCCAGCCAGGACGGGGAGCTGTTTTTT	CASSFVLASQDGELFF
-	TRBV27	TRBJ1-1	-	TGTGCCAGCAGTTTAAGCAGGAACACTGAAGCTTTCTTT	CASSLSRNTEAFF
-	TRBV4-1	TRBJ1-5	-	TGCGCCAGCAGCCAAGCATCGGGGGCCGGCAATCAGCCCCAGCATTTT	CASSQASGAGNQPQHF
-	TRBV6-5	TRBJ1-1	-	TGTGCCAGCCAGTCCGGGGGCGTTGGTAACACTGAAGCTTTCTTT	CASQSGGVGNTEAFF
few	TRBV4-1	TRBJ1-5	-	TGCGCCAGCAGCCCCGAATCGGCAGGGATCAATCAGCCCCAGCATTTT	CASSPESAGINQPQHF
many	TRBV15	TRBJ2-1	-	TGTGCCACCAGCAGAGGTTATTTGGTCAGGGGCCCAGAGGGGTTGTATCATGAGCAGTTCTTC	CATSRGYLVRGPEGLYHEQFF
-	TRBV5-1	TRBJ2-2	-	TGCGCCAGCAGCAAGGGTCAGGAAATCGGGGAGCTGTTTTTT	CASSKGQEIGELFF
-	TRBV7-8	TRBJ2-5	TRBD2	TGTGCCAGCAGCTCGGGACTAGCGGGGGGGCCGTATGAGACCCAGTACTTC	CASSSGLAGGPYETQYF
few	TRBV7-9	TRBJ2-1	TRBD2	TGTGCCAGCAGCTTAACTGGGGAGGGGATCTTC	CASSLTGEGIF
few	TRBV2	TRBJ1-2	TRBD1	TGTGCCAGCAGACTTTCCTCCGGGACAGCTAACTATGGCTACACCTTC	CASRLSSGTANYGYTF
-	TRBV12-3/TRBV12-4	TRBJ2-5	TRBD2	TGTGTCAGCAGTCCTTCCTCCCGACTAGCGGGGGAGAAGACCCAGTACTTC	CVSSPSSRLAGEKTQYF
-	TRBV19	TRBJ1-1	TRBD1	TGTGCCAGTAGTGAGGGGGCTAGGACTGAAGCTTTCTTT	CASSEGARTEAFF
many	TRBV20-1	TRBJ2-5	-	TGCAGTGCTAGCCCCCCCGGGGAGGAGACCCAGTACTTC	CSASPPGEETQYF
-	TRBV28	TRBJ2-5	-	TGTGCCACCTCACCTGGGGAGACCCAGTACTTC	CATSPGETQYF
-	TRBV28	TRBJ1-1	-	TGTGCCAGCAGCCGCTGGCGAGACGCTTTCTTT	CASSRWRDAFF
few	TRBV15	TRBJ1-6	TRBD1	TGTGCCACCAGCATTGGGACAGGACACGAGTATAATTCACCCCTCCACTTT	CATSIGTGHEYNSPLHF
few	TRBV20-1	TRBJ1-6	-	TGCAGTGCTAGAGATCCATCCGGACCGACTAATTCACCCCTCCACTTT	CSARDPSGPTNSPLHF
-	TRBV20-1	TRBJ2-5	-	TGCAGTGCTAGGTCGGACCGTTTCCAAGAGACCCAGTACTTC	CSARSDRFQETQYF
-	TRBV27	TRBJ2-1	-	TGTGCCAGCAGTTTATCCGGACGCAGTGAGCAGTTCTTC	CASSLSGRSEQFF
-	TRBV7-9	TRBJ1-1	-	TGTGCCAGCAGCTTAGTTGGGGGGAGCACTGAAGCTTTCTTT	CASSLVGGSTEAFF
-	TRBV12-3/TRBV12-4	TRBJ1-5	-	TGTGCCAGCAGTAAGGGCTACGACAGCAATCAGCCCCAGCATTTT	CASSKGYDSNQPQHF
-	TRBV2	TRBJ1-2	-	TGTGCCAGCAGGGACACGTTTGGCTACACCTTC	CASRDTFGYTF
-	TRBV5-1	TRBJ2-3	-	TGCGCCAGCAGATTCGCTGGGGGCACAGATACGCAGTATTTT	CASRFAGGTDTQYF
-	TRBV6-1	TRBJ2-5	-	TGTGCCAGCAGTGAAGCACCTGTGGGAGAGACCCAGTACTTC	CASSEAPVGETQYF
few	TRBV2	TRBJ2-3	-	TGTGCCAGCAGTGAAGCGGGGGGCCCAACCACAGATACGCAGTATTTT	CASSEAGGPTTDTQYF
-	TRBV7-9	TRBJ2-3	TRBD1	TGTGCCAGCAGCACCCCCCGGGACAGGATTTCGGATACGCAGTATTTT	CASSTPRDRISDTQYF
-	TRBV7-8	TRBJ2-5	TRBD2	TGTGCCAGCAGGCGGAGCGGGACTAACGGAATAGAGACCCAGTACTTC	CASRRSGTNGIETQYF
-	TRBV6-6	TRBJ1-5	TRBD1	TGTGCCAGCAGAGCCGGGACAGGGGGCCGTCAGCCCCAGCATTTT	CASRAGTGGRQPQHF
many	TRBV12-3/TRBV12-4	TRBJ2-3	-	TGTGCCAGCAGTTCTGGCCCTACGCCCATGGATACGCAGTATTTT	CASSSGPTPMDTQYF
few	TRBV12-3/TRBV12-4	TRBJ1-1	TRBD1	TGTGCCAGCAGTCTCAGCTCGGGACAGTGGGAAGCTTTCTTT	CASSLSSGQWEAFF
once	TRBV7-6	TRBJ1-1	-	TGTGCCAGCAGCGTAGGAGGGCTCGGGAACACTGAAGCTTTCTTT	CASSVGGLGNTEAFF
-	TRBV5-6	TRBJ2-7	-	TGTGCCAGCAGTTTTACCGGGACCATTTACGAGCAGTACTTC	CASSFTGTIYEQYF
-	TRBV7-2	TRBJ1-4	-	TGTGCCAGCAGCTTAGCGGAAAGGGCAAGGGTGTGGGAAAAACTGTTTTTT	CASSLAERARVWEKLFF
once	TRBV6-6	TRBJ2-2	-	TGTGCCAGCAGTGCCTTAAACACCGGGGAGCTGTTTTTT	CASSALNTGELFF